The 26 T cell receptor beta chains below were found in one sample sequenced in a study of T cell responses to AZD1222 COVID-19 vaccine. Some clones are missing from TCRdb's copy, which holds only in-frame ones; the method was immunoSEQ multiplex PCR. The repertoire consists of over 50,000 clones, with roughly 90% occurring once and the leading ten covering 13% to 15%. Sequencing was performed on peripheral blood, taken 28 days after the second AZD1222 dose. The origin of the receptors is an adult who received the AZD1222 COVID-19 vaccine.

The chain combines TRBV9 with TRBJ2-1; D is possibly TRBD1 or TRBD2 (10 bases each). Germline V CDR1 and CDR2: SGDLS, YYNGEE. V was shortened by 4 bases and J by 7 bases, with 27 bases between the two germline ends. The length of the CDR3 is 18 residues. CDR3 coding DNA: TGTGCCAGCAGCTCCAGGGACAGGGGCCTAGCGGGAGCAAATGAGCAGTTCTTC. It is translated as CASSSRDRGLAGANEQFF. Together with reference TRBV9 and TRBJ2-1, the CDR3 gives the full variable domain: DSGVTQTPKHLITATGQRVTLRCSPRSGDLSVYWYQQSLDQGLQFLIQYYNGEERAKGNILERFSAQQFPDLHSELNLSSLELGDSALYFCASSSRDRGLAGANEQFFGPGTRLTVL.

CDR3 bases: TGTGCCAGCAGTCCGGTAGACAGGGGTAATCAGCCCCAGCATTTT. Protein sequence: CASSPVDRGNQPQHF. The V gene is TRBV27, the J gene TRBJ1-5, with 8 bases that match TRBD1. Trimming at V came to 5 bases and at J to 4 bases, leaving 7 bases not matched to a gene. CDR3 size: 15 residues. CDR1 and CDR2 (germline): MNHEY, SMNVEV (reference sequence).

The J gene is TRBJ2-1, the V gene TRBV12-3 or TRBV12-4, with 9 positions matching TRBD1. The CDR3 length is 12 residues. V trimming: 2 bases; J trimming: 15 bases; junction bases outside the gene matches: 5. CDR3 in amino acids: CASSLPDRGAFF. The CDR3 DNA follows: TGTGCCAGCAGTTTACCAGACAGGGGGGCGTTCTTC.

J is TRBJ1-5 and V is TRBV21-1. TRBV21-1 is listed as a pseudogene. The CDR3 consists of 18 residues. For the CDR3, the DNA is TGTGCCAGCAGCGCAACACTACCACAGGGAGGTTGCAATCAGCCCCAGCATTTT. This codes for CASSATLPQGGCNQPQHF.

In DNA form, the CDR3 reads TGTGCCAGCAGCCCGCGGCGGGGAGGAGAGACCCAGTACTTC. It translates to CASSPRRGGETQYF. This chain uses TRBV2 with TRBJ2-5, with a weak D call TRBD2 (6 bases). Germline values: CDR1 SNHLY, CDR2 FYNNEI. CDR3 length: 14 residues. The V and J ends lost 6 bases and 4 bases respectively, with 15 bases between them.

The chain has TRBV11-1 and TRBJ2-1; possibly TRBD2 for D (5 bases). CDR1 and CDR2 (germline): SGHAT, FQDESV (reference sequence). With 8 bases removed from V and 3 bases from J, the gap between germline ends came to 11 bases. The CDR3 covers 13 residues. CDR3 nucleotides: TGTGCCAGCTCGAGGGAGAGCTACAATGAGCAGTTCTTC. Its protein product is CASSRESYNEQFF. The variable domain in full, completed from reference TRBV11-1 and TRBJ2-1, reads EAEVAQSPRYKITEKSQAVAFWCDPISGHATLYWYRQILGQGPELLVQFQDESVVDDSQLPKDRFSAERLKGVDSTLKIQPAELGDSAMYLCASSRESYNEQFFGPGTRLTVL.

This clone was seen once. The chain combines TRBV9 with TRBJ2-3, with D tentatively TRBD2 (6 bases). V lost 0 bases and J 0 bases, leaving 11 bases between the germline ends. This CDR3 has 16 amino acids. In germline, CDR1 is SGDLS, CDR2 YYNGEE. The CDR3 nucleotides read TGTGCCAGCAGCGTAGGAAATAGCGGTAGCACAGATACGCAGTATTTT. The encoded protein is CASSVGNSGSTDTQYF.

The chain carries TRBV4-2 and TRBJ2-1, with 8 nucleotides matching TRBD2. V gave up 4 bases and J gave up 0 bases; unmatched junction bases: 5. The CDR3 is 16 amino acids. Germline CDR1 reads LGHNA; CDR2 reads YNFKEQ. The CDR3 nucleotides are TGTGCCAGCAGCCGACGAAGCGGGAGCTCCTACAATGAGCAGTTCTTC. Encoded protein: CASSRRSGSSYNEQFF.

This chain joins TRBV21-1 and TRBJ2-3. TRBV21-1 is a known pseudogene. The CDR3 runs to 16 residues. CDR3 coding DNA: TGTGCCAGCAGCAAAGGGAAGCATTCCCCCCCAGATACGCAGTATTTT. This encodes CASSKGKHSPPDTQYF.

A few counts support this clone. Here the CDR3 DNA reads TGTGCCAGCAGCGGGACTAGCGCGGGTTCCGGGGAGCTGTTTTTT. Its translation: CASSGTSAGSGELFF. The chain links TRBV7-2 to TRBJ2-2; TRBD2 agrees at 10 bases. The CDR3 consists of 15 residues. V shed 5 bases, J shed 6 bases, and the junction held 6 bases outside the gene matches. Germline-derived CDR1 and CDR2 are SGHTA and FQGNSA.

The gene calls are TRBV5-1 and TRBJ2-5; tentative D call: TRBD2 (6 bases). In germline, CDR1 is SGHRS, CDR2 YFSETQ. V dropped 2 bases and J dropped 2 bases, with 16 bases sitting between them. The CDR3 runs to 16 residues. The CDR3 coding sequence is TGCGCCAGCAGCTTAGGTACGCAGGGAGGTCAAGAGACCCAGTACTTC. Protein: CASSLGTQGGQETQYF.

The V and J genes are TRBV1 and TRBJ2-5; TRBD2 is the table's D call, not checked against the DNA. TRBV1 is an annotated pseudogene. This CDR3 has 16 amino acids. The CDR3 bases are TGCACCAGCAGCCAATTCAAGCGGGAGGGCCTAAAGACCCAGTACTTC. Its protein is CTSSQFKREGLKTQYF.

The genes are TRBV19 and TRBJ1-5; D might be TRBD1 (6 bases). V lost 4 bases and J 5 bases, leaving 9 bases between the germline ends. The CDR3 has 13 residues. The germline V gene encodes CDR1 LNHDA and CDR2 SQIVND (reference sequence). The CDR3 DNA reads TGTGCCAGTAGTAAACAGGGCCATCAGCCCCAGCATTTT. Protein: CASSKQGHQPQHF.

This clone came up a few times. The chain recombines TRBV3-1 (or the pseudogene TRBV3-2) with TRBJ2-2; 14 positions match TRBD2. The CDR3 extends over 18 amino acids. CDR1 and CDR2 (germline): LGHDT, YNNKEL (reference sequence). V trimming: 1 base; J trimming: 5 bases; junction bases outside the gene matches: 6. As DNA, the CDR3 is TGTGCCAGCAGCCAAGCCGGACTAGCGGGAGGATGGACCGGGGAGCTGTTTTTT. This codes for CASSQAGLAGGWTGELFF.

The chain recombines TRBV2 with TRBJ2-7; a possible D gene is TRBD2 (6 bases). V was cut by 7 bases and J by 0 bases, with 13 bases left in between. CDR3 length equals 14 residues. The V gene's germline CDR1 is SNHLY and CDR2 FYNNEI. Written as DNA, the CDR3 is TGTGCCAGCAAGGAGGGAGGTGGCTCCTACGAGCAGTACTTC. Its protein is CASKEGGGSYEQYF.

The DNA for the CDR3 is TGTGCCAGCAGTGAATATAGTACTAGCACAGATACGCAGTATTTT. Its translation: CASSEYSTSTDTQYF. V and J are TRBV2 and TRBJ2-3; no reliable D call. V dropped 2 bases and J dropped 0 bases, with 9 bases sitting between them. The CDR3 extends over 15 amino acids. Germline loops: CDR1 SNHLY, CDR2 FYNNEI.

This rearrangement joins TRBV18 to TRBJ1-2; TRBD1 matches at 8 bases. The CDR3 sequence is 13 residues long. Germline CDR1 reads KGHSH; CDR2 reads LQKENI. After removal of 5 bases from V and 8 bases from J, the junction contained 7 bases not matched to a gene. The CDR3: CASSVDREEGYTF. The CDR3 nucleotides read TGTGCCAGCTCAGTGGACAGGGAGGAAGGCTACACCTTC. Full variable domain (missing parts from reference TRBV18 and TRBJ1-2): NAGVMQNPRHLVRRRGQEARLRCSPMKGHSHVYWYRQLPEEGLKFMVYLQKENIIDESGMPKERFSAEFPKEGPSILRIQQVVRGDSAAYFCASSVDREEGYTFGSGTRLTVV.

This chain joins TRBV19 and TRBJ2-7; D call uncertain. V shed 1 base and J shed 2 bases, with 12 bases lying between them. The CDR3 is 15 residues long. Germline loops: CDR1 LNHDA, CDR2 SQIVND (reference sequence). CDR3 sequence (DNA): TGTGCCAGTAGTATAGGCCCGACCTCGCCCTACGAGCAGTACTTC. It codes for CASSIGPTSPYEQYF. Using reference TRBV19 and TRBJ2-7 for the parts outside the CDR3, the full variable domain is DGGITQSPKYLFRKEGQNVTLSCEQNLNHDAMYWYRQDPGQGLRLIYYSQIVNDFQKGDIAEGYSVSREKKESFPLTVTSAQKNPTAFYLCASSIGPTSPYEQYFGPGTRLTVT.

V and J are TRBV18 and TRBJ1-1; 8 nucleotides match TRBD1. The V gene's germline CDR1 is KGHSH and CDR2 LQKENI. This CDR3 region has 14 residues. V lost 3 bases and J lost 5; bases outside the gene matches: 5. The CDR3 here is CASSPTTGVTEAFF. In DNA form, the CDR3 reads TGTGCCAGCTCACCTACGACAGGGGTGACTGAAGCTTTCTTT.

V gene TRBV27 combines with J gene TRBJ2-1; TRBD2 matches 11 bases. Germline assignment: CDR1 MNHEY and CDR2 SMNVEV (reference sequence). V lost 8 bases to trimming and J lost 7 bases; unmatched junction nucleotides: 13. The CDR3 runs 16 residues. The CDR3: CASSIRVLAGENEQFF. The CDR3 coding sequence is TGTGCCAGCTCTATCCGGGTACTAGCGGGAGAAAATGAGCAGTTCTTC.

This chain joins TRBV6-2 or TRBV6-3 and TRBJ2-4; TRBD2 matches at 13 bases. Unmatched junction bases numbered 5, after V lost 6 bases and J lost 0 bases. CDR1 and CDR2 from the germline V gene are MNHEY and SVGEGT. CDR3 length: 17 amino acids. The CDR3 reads CASSPGLAGVAKNIQYF. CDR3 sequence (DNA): TGTGCCAGCAGCCCTGGACTAGCGGGAGTAGCCAAAAACATTCAGTACTTC.

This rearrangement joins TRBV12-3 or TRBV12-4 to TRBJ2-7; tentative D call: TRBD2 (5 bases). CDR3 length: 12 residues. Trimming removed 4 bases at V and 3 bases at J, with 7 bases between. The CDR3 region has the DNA TGTGCCAGCAGTTCCCGGGACTACGAGCAGTACTTC. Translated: CASSSRDYEQYF.

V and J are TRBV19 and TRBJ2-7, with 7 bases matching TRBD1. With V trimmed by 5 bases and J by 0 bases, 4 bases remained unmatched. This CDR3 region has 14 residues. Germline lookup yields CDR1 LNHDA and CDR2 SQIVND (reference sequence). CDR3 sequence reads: CASSGQGVSYEQYF. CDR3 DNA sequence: TGTGCCAGTAGTGGGCAGGGGGTCTCCTACGAGCAGTACTTC.

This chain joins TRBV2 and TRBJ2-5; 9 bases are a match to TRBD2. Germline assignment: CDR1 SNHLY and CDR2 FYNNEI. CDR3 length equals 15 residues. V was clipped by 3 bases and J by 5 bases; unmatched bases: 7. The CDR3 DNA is TGTGCCAGCAGTGAGCTAGCGGGAATGAGGGAGACCCAGTACTTC. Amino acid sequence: CASSELAGMRETQYF.

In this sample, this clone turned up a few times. For the CDR3, the DNA is TGTGCCAGCAGCCAAGGTCGCAGCCGTCAGCCCCAGCATTTT. Translated, it gives CASSQGRSRQPQHF. This chain uses TRBV3-1 (or the pseudogene TRBV3-2) with TRBJ1-5; D remains unclear. V was trimmed by 1 base and J by 6 bases, leaving 10 bases between them. The CDR3 covers 14 residues. The germline gives CDR1 LGHDT, CDR2 YNNKEL (reference sequence).

The CDR3 DNA reads as TGCAGTGCTAGTCGGGGGTTGCCTAGCACAGATACGCAGTATTTT. Translated, it gives CSASRGLPSTDTQYF. The chain combines TRBV20-1 with TRBJ2-3; possibly TRBD2 for D (6 bases). Germline V lookup: CDR1 DFQATT, CDR2 SNEGSKA (reference sequence). This CDR3 region has 15 residues. The germline V and J ends were trimmed by 3 bases and 0 bases, with 13 bases remaining between them.